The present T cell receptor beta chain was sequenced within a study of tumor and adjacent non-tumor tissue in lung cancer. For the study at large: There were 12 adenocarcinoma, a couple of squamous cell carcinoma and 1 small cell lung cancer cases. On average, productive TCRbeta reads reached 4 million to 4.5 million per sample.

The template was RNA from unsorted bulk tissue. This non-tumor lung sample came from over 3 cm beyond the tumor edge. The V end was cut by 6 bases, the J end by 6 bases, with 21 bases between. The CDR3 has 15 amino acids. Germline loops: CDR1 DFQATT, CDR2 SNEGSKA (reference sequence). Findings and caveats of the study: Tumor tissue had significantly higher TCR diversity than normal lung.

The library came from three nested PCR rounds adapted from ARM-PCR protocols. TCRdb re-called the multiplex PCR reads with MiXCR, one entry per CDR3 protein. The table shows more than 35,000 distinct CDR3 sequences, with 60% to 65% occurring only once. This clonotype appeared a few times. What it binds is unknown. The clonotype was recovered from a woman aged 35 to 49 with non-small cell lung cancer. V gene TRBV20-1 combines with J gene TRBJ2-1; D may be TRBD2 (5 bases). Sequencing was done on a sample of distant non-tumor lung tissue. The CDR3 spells CSARSPSLPLNEQFF. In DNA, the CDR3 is TGCAGTGCCCGTTCGCCTAGCCTCCCGCTCAATGAGCAGTTCTTC.